This entry lists 18 T cell receptor beta chains sequenced from one sample in a study of blood T cell repertoires in COVID-19. Measured with immunoSEQ multiplex PCR; TCRdb has only the in-frame clones, and not every one. The sample holds about 280,000 clones; 86% are singletons and the top ten take about 3%. Sequences were obtained from peripheral blood. The receptors here all came from a woman aged 30 to 39 with active or convalescent COVID-19.

The chain uses TRBV27 and TRBJ1-4; D is possibly TRBD1 (5 bases). With 6 bases removed from V and 8 bases from J, the gap between germline ends came to 13 bases. The CDR3 contains 13 residues. Germline V gene data show CDR1 as MNHEY and CDR2 as SMNVEV (reference sequence). The CDR3 nucleotides read TGTGCCAGCAGGCGGGACCCGAAGGAAAAACTGTTTTTT. Translating it yields CASRRDPKEKLFF.

The chain has TRBV7-9 and TRBJ2-3; 7 bases agree with TRBD2. CDR3 length: 15 residues. The V segment lost 0 bases and the J segment 0 bases; nucleotides outside the gene matches: 0. The germline CDR1 and CDR2 sequences are SEHNR and FQNEAQ (reference sequence). The DNA of the CDR3 is TGTGCCAGCAGCTTAGCGGGACTAAGCACAGATACGCAGTATTTT. This codes for CASSLAGLSTDTQYF.

This clone was observed once. J is TRBJ1-3 and V is TRBV9; unclear D gene. The CDR3 sequence is 16 residues long. The V gene's germline CDR1 is SGDLS and CDR2 YYNGEE. V shed 4 bases and J shed 4 bases, with 18 bases lying between them. The CDR3 sequence: CASSPEPGITGNTIYF. CDR3 nucleotides: TGTGCCAGCAGCCCAGAACCGGGAATTACGGGAAACACCATATATTTT.

J is TRBJ2-5 and V is TRBV30; 7 positions agree with TRBD1. V dropped 2 bases and J dropped 9; count of bases not matched to a gene: 6. CDR3 size: 12 residues. The germline V gene encodes CDR1 GTSNPN and CDR2 SVGIG (reference sequence). CDR3 in amino acids: CAWSPGQGAQYF. The CDR3 DNA reads as TGTGCCTGGAGTCCAGGCCAGGGGGCCCAGTACTTC.

V gene TRBV5-5 combines with J gene TRBJ1-6; D is uncertain. The V and J ends lost 3 bases and 7 bases respectively, with 14 bases between them. The germline CDR1 and CDR2 sequences are SGHKS and YYEKEE (reference sequence). This CDR3 has 15 residues. The CDR3 loop is CASSSRVTTNSPLHF. CDR3 nucleotides: TGTGCCAGCAGCTCCCGTGTCACTACCAATTCACCCCTCCACTTT.

The CDR3 spells CASSSQGVGGGYTF. The CDR3 coding sequence is TGTGCCAGCAGCTCTCAGGGGGTAGGGGGTGGCTACACCTTC. The V gene is TRBV7-8, the J gene TRBJ1-2, with 7 bases lining up with TRBD1. The CDR3 has 14 amino acids. Looked up from germline, CDR1 is SGHVS and CDR2 is FQNEAQ. Germline trimming cut 4 bases from V and 7 bases from J; bases unmatched to any gene: 9.

The genes are TRBV27 and TRBJ2-7; maybe TRBD2 (5 bases). CDR1 is MNHEY, CDR2 SMNVEV, per germline (reference sequence). This CDR3 spans 13 amino acids. Trimming removed 0 bases from V and 5 bases from J, with 8 bases in between. The CDR3 nucleotides read TGTGCCAGCAGTTTATCGAGGGATAACGAGCAGTACTTC. It specifies CASSLSRDNEQYF.

The chain couples TRBV27 to TRBJ2-1; 8 positions match TRBD1. The germline gives CDR1 MNHEY, CDR2 SMNVEV (reference sequence). This CDR3 spans 13 amino acids. V was pared by 7 bases and J by 12 bases, with 11 bases of the junction left unmatched. This CDR3 is CASTSVDRAVQFF. The CDR3 nucleotides are TGTGCCAGCACCTCCGTGGACAGGGCGGTGCAGTTCTTC.

This sequence joins TRBV2 and TRBJ2-3; 10 positions agree with TRBD2. J was trimmed by 3 bases and V by 4 bases; bases with no gene match: 7. Germline values: CDR1 SNHLY, CDR2 FYNNEI. This CDR3 region has 16 residues. The CDR3 sequence: CASSGEGTSVTDTQYF. In DNA, the CDR3 is TGTGCCAGCAGTGGGGAAGGGACTAGCGTGACAGATACGCAGTATTTT.

The chain combines TRBV30 with TRBJ2-7; 7 nucleotides agree with TRBD1. This CDR3 has 15 amino acids. V dropped 2 bases and J dropped 3; count of bases not matched to a gene: 10. CDR1 and CDR2 (germline): GTSNPN, SVGIG (reference sequence). The CDR3 sequence: CAWSSTGETDYEQYF. As DNA, the CDR3 is TGTGCCTGGAGTTCTACAGGGGAAACTGACTACGAGCAGTACTTC.

V gene TRBV5-1 combines with J gene TRBJ2-1; 8 bases agree with TRBD2. The CDR3 consists of 14 residues. Trimming removed 0 bases from V and 6 bases from J; junction bases left unmatched: 2. The germline CDR1 and CDR2 sequences are SGHRS and YFSETQ. The CDR3 region is CASSLERGRNEQFF. The CDR3 DNA follows: TGCGCCAGCAGCTTGGAGCGGGGGCGCAATGAGCAGTTCTTC. The full variable domain, in which reference TRBV5-1 and TRBJ2-1 provide the parts outside the CDR3, is KAGVTQTPRYLIKTRGQQVTLSCSPISGHRSVSWYQQTPGQGLQFLFEYFSETQRNKGNFPGRFSGRQFSNSRSEMNVSTLELGDSALYLCASSLERGRNEQFFGPGTRLTVL.

The chain employs TRBV30 and TRBJ1-1; 7 bases match TRBD1. After removal of 3 bases from V and 6 bases from J, the junction contained 4 bases not matched to a gene. CDR3 size: 12 residues. Germline loops: CDR1 GTSNPN, CDR2 SVGIG (reference sequence). The CDR3 sequence is CAWRTGSPEAFF. CDR3 coding DNA: TGTGCCTGGAGGACAGGGAGTCCTGAAGCTTTCTTT.

The V and J genes are TRBV18 and TRBJ1-2; 10 bases map to TRBD1. Germline V gene sequence: CDR1 KGHSH, CDR2 LQKENI. V shed 4 bases, J shed 5 bases, and the junction held 7 bases outside the gene matches. This CDR3 is 15 amino acids long. The CDR3 DNA follows: TGTGCCAGCTCACACCGACAGGGGGCTGGGTATGGCTACACCTTC. Encoded protein: CASSHRQGAGYGYTF.

There are a few counts of this clone. The chain combines TRBV4-2 with TRBJ1-5, with TRBD1 matching 8 bases. With V trimmed by 1 base and J by 5 bases, 10 bases remained unmatched. CDR1 and CDR2 from the germline V gene are LGHNA and YNFKEQ. The length of the CDR3 is 17 residues. This CDR3 is CASSQGGTLTGDQPQHF. In nucleotides, the CDR3 is TGTGCCAGCAGCCAAGGGGGGACATTGACAGGGGATCAGCCCCAGCATTTT.

CDR3 loop: CASSRTGTAYGYTF. The CDR3 DNA reads as TGTGCCAGCAGCCGTACTGGGACAGCCTATGGCTACACCTTC. The V gene is TRBV7-2, the J gene TRBJ1-2; 7 bases map to TRBD1. The CDR3 has 14 residues. Germline V gene lookup returns CDR1 SGHTA and CDR2 FQGNSA. With V trimmed by 5 bases and J by 4 bases, 7 bases remained unmatched. The full variable domain, with the rest looked up from reference TRBV7-2 and TRBJ1-2, is GAGVSQSPSNKVTEKGKDVELRCDPISGHTALYWYRQSLGQGLEFLIYFQGNSAPDKSGLPSDRFSAERTGGSVSTLTIQRTQQEDSAVYLCASSRTGTAYGYTFGSGTRLTVV.

The chain joins TRBV6-5 to TRBJ1-4, with D perhaps TRBD1 (6 bases). Germline V gene lookup returns CDR1 MNHEY and CDR2 SVGAGI. Trimming stripped 4 bases from V and 7 bases from J, with 19 bases between. This CDR3 region has 16 residues. This CDR3 is CASSFSPGAGSEKLFF. The CDR3 DNA reads TGTGCCAGCAGTTTTTCTCCAGGGGCGGGTAGTGAAAAACTGTTTTTT.

This clone was detected only once. The V and J genes are TRBV10-1 and TRBJ1-6; D possibly corresponds to TRBD1 (6 bases). Trimming took 5 bases from V and 10 from J, leaving 15 bases between them. The CDR3 is 14 amino acids. The germline V gene has CDR1 WNHNN and CDR2 SYGVQD (reference sequence). CDR3 in DNA: TGCGCCAGCAGTTCGGACAGAACCTCCTCACCCCTCCACTTT. Protein: CASSSDRTSSPLHF.

CDR3 amino acids: CASSLGTGGLNTIYF. CDR3 in DNA: TGTGCCAGCAGCCTCGGGACAGGGGGCTTAAACACCATATATTTT. V gene TRBV14 combines with J gene TRBJ1-3; TRBD1 aligns across 12 bases. V lost 4 bases to trimming and J lost 6 bases; unmatched junction nucleotides: 4. CDR1 SGHDN and CDR2 FVKESK come from the germline V gene. The CDR3 is made up of 15 amino acids.